This T cell receptor beta chain was sequenced for a study of blood T cell repertoires in COVID-19. This CDR3 spans 16 amino acids. The germline V gene has CDR1 SGHNT and CDR2 YYREEE (reference sequence). V lost 4 bases, J lost 4 bases, and 5 bases stayed unmatched. Methods used by the authors: Estimated nucleated cell counts came from reference gene primer amplification. Assay used: immunoSEQ multiplex PCR; TCRdb lists only in-frame clones, some missing. V and J calls and clone size are copied from that table; D and trimming were computed from the DNA. Of about 37,000 clones in the sample, around 87% were seen once.

Sequencing was carried out using peripheral blood. This TCR was recovered from a human donor in a cohort sampled during active COVID-19. The chain uses TRBV5-4 and TRBJ2-1, with 13 bases fitting TRBD2. DNA for the CDR3: TGTGCCAGCAGCCTGGGACTAGCGGGGAATTACAATGAGCAGTTCTTC. Its protein is CASSLGLAGNYNEQFF.